The TCR beta chain under discussion was sequenced for a study of T cell responses to AZD1222 COVID-19 vaccine. Study summary: Analyses pooled second doses at about 4 or about 12 weeks.

Study-wide results and caveats: Seropositivity was recorded at baseline in only five to seven AZD1222 recipients.

Comment on this clone: Its antigen is as yet unknown.

Here immunoSEQ multiplex PCR was the method, and the copy in TCRdb shows in-frame clones only, minus some. Here the sample spans 90,000 to 120,000 clones, approximately 90% being singletons. The sequence derives from an adult in good health. Material: peripheral blood, obtained on day 0 of AZD1222 vaccination.

CDR3: CASSQDTGNSGNTIYF. CDR3 coding DNA: TGTGCCAGCAGCCAAGACACAGGCAACTCTGGAAACACCATATATTTT. This chain links TRBV14 with TRBJ1-3, with D perhaps matching TRBD1 (5 bases). CDR3 length: 16 amino acids. The V end was cut by 0 bases, the J end by 0 bases, with 9 bases between. Germline V gene sequence: CDR1 SGHDN, CDR2 FVKESK.